The 14 T cell receptor beta chains reported below all come from one sample, sequenced in a study of cytomegalovirus exposure and HLA in healthy donors. The study ran its PCR with 60 Vbeta and 13 Jbeta primers. Libraries were prepared by immunoSEQ multiplex PCR; TCRdb keeps only in-frame clonotypes and omits some of them. This sample carries more than 110,000 clones, around 82% of them seen once, and the ten largest clones take about 6.8%. Specimen: PBMCs. The receptors were sampled from a man in his forties in good health and CMV-seropositive.

In this sample, this clone turned up once. The chain employs TRBV5-4 and TRBJ1-2; D remains ambiguous. CDR1 SGHNT and CDR2 YYREEE come from the germline V gene (reference sequence). V shed 4 bases and J shed 0 bases, with 7 bases lying between them. This CDR3 has 13 amino acids. The DNA of the CDR3 is TGTGCCAGCAGCCCTGTATCTAACTATGGCTACACCTTC. It encodes CASSPVSNYGYTF.

The chain joins TRBV7-2 to TRBJ2-3, with 10 bases identical to TRBD2. The ends lost 5 bases at V and 3 bases at J; junction bases unmatched: 8. There are 16 residues in the CDR3. Per germline, CDR1 SGHTA and CDR2 FQGNSA. The CDR3 here is CASSPWTSGTTDTQYF. CDR3 DNA sequence: TGTGCCAGCAGCCCTTGGACTAGCGGAACAACAGATACGCAGTATTTT.

The chain links TRBV9 to TRBJ1-2; tentative D call: TRBD1 (5 bases). The CDR3 is 14 amino acids. From germline, CDR1 is SGDLS and CDR2 YYNGEE. Trimming stripped 3 bases from V and 4 bases from J, with 13 bases between. The CDR3 DNA is TGTGCCAGCAGCGCGGAGGGGAAGGGCTATGGCTACACCTTC. It translates to CASSAEGKGYGYTF.

The V call is TRBV29-1, the J call TRBJ1-1; TRBD1 agrees at 10 bases. Trimming cost V 1 base and J 4 bases; bases outside gene matches: 9. The germline CDR1 and CDR2 sequences are SQVTM and ANQGSEA. The CDR3 runs to 16 residues. CDR3 residues: CSVEGQGAVVVTEAFF. As DNA, the CDR3 is TGCAGCGTTGAAGGACAGGGGGCGGTGGTGGTCACTGAAGCTTTCTTT.

The chain employs TRBV9 and TRBJ2-7; a weak D match, TRBD2 (6 bases). Per the germline V gene, CDR1 is SGDLS and CDR2 is YYNGEE. Trimming removed 4 bases at V and 0 bases at J, with 14 bases between. The CDR3 is made up of 15 amino acids. The CDR3 region has the DNA TGTGCCAGCAGCTCCGGCGCCGGGAGCTCCTACGAGCAGTACTTC. It encodes CASSSGAGSSYEQYF.

This clone was seen more than once but under ten times. The V call is TRBV6-5, the J call TRBJ1-4; 9 nucleotides match TRBD1. Germline values: CDR1 MNHEY, CDR2 SVGAGI. V lost 5 bases and J lost 2; bases outside the gene matches: 3. This CDR3 region has 15 residues. The CDR3 spells CASSVQGATNEKLFF. The DNA for the CDR3 is TGTGCCAGCAGTGTACAGGGGGCGACTAATGAAAAACTGTTTTTT.

V is TRBV4-2 and J is TRBJ2-7, with 11 positions matching TRBD2. Per germline, CDR1 LGHNA and CDR2 YNFKEQ. The CDR3 extends over 16 amino acids. The V gene end was trimmed by 4 bases and the J gene end by 2 bases; junction bases not matched to a gene: 7. CDR3 in DNA: TGTGCCAGCAGCCCCAAACCGGGACTAGCGGCCTACGAGCAGTACTTC. As protein: CASSPKPGLAAYEQYF.

This sequence joins TRBV6-6 and TRBJ1-4, with TRBD1 matching 7 bases. CDR1 is MNHNY and CDR2 is SVGAGI in the germline V gene (reference sequence). V trimming: 6 bases; J trimming: 8 bases; junction bases outside the gene matches: 9. This CDR3 has 14 amino acids. CDR3 DNA sequence: TGTGCCAGCAGAACGACAGGGTTGAGCGAAAAACTGTTTTTT. It specifies CASRTTGLSEKLFF.

This clone was picked up a small number of times. The CDR3 protein is CASSAQGTEAFF. As DNA, the CDR3 is TGTGCCAGCAGTGCACAGGGAACTGAAGCTTTCTTT. The chain joins TRBV6-1 to TRBJ1-1; tentatively, D is TRBD1 (6 bases). Looked up from germline, CDR1 is MNHNS and CDR2 is SASEGT. The CDR3 spans 12 residues. V was pared by 4 bases and J by 5 bases, with 8 bases between.

The sample holds one count of this clone. The V call is TRBV4-1, the J call TRBJ2-1; D is undetermined. Between the trimmed V and J ends, which lost 0 bases and 10 bases, there was a span of 4 bases. CDR1 MGHRA and CDR2 YSYEKL come from the germline V gene. The CDR3 is 11 amino acids. In DNA form, the CDR3 reads TGCGCCAGCAGCCAAGATCGGGAGCAGTTCTTC. It translates to CASSQDREQFF.

This clone turned up a few times. The J gene is TRBJ1-1, the V gene TRBV6-6; tentatively, D is TRBD1 (5 bases). Per the germline V gene, CDR1 is MNHNY and CDR2 is SVGAGI (reference sequence). The CDR3 extends over 15 amino acids. V dropped 2 bases and J dropped 3 bases, with 13 bases sitting between them. The CDR3 DNA follows: TGTGCCAGCAGTTACACTGGGTCCAGGGACACTGAAGCTTTCTTT. As protein: CASSYTGSRDTEAFF.

This clone occurred a few times. The chain carries TRBV7-8 and TRBJ2-3; maybe TRBD2 (6 bases). CDR1 is SGHVS, CDR2 FQNEAQ, per germline. The germline V and J ends were trimmed by 6 bases and 3 bases, with 25 bases remaining between them. The CDR3 has 18 residues. The CDR3, as DNA: TGTGCCAGCAGACGTACGGGACTCGACCTCCTGGGGACAGATACGCAGTATTTT. Residues: CASRRTGLDLLGTDTQYF.

This rearrangement joins TRBV5-1 to TRBJ1-2; TRBD1 agrees at 8 bases. Germline loops: CDR1 SGHRS, CDR2 YFSETQ. The V gene end was trimmed by 0 bases and the J gene end by 4 bases; junction bases not matched to a gene: 8. The CDR3 loop spans 16 amino acids. The CDR3 loop reads CASSLASQGAFYGYTF. DNA of the CDR3: TGCGCCAGCAGCTTGGCGTCCCAGGGGGCCTTCTATGGCTACACCTTC.

The rearrangement links TRBV19 to TRBJ2-1, with D possibly being TRBD1 (5 bases). Germline assignment: CDR1 LNHDA and CDR2 SQIVND (reference sequence). The V and J ends lost 6 bases and 5 bases respectively, with 11 bases between them. The length of the CDR3 is 13 residues. CDR3 in DNA: TGTGCCAGTAGGAGCACAGGCAACAATGAGCAGTTCTTC. Protein sequence: CASRSTGNNEQFF.